Below are 8 T cell receptor beta chains sequenced from a single sample in a study of response to subunit inactivated influenza vaccine. In TCRdb, the RT-PCR reads were re-called with MiXCR into one record per CDR3 protein. Of around 750,000 distinct CDR3 sequences listed, 21% are singletons. Sample: PBMCs from blood, taken more than 4 days after vaccination. The receptors stem from a man aged 50 to 60 who received an inactivated influenza vaccine.

The rearrangement uses TRBV2 and TRBJ1-3; D uncertain. CDR1 and CDR2 (germline): SNHLY, FYNNEI. This CDR3 is built from 14 residues. V dropped 4 bases and J dropped 0 bases, with 7 bases sitting between them. The CDR3 bases are TGTGCCAGCAGTGGGGCCGACTCTGGAAACACCATATATTTT. Translation gives CASSGADSGNTIYF. The full variable domain, in which reference TRBV2 and TRBJ1-3 provide the parts outside the CDR3, is EPEVTQTPSHQVTQMGQEVILRCVPISNHLYFYWYRQILGQKVEFLVSFYNNEISEKSEIFDDQFSVERPDGSNFTLKIRSTKLEDSAMYFCASSGADSGNTIYFGEGSWLTVV.

This clonotype was picked up a small number of times. This chain joins TRBV7-9 and TRBJ2-3; maybe TRBD2 (5 bases). Per the germline V gene, CDR1 is SEHNR and CDR2 is FQNEAQ (reference sequence). This CDR3 is built from 16 residues. Trimming shortened V by 6 bases and J by 2 bases, and 18 bases separated the two germline ends. CDR3 nucleotide sequence: TGTGCCAGCAGGATCAGCGGCTTAGCGCCCACAGATACGCAGTATTTT. It specifies CASRISGLAPTDTQYF. The full variable domain, rest sourced from reference TRBV7-9 and TRBJ2-3, is DTGVSQNPRHKITKRGQNVTFRCDPISEHNRLYWYRQTLGQGPEFLTYFQNEAQLEKSRLLSDRFSAERPKGSFSTLEIQRTEQGDSAMYLCASRISGLAPTDTQYFGPGTRLTVL.

This chain connects TRBV29-1 to TRBJ2-1, with TRBD2 matching over 11 bases. This CDR3 spans 14 amino acids. From germline, CDR1 is SQVTM and CDR2 ANQGSEA. V dropped 6 bases and J dropped 10; count of bases not matched to a gene: 11. CDR3 DNA: TGCAGCGTCCAGAAGATACTAGCGGGAGTAGAGCAGTTCTTC. Translated: CSVQKILAGVEQFF.

The rearrangement joins TRBV10-3 to TRBJ2-4; D might be TRBD1 (6 bases). The CDR3 is made up of 16 amino acids. Germline V lookup: CDR1 ENHRY, CDR2 SYGVKD. With 3 bases removed from V and 5 bases from J, the gap between germline ends came to 17 bases. In DNA form, the CDR3 reads TGTGCCATCAGTGATTTTGTTGGGACAAAAGAAAACATTCAGTACTTC. Residues: CAISDFVGTKENIQYF.

This clonotype came up a few times. The chain couples TRBV20-1 to TRBJ2-1; 10 bases match TRBD2. Germline CDR1 reads DFQATT; CDR2 reads SNEGSKA (reference sequence). This CDR3 contains 14 residues. V gave up 5 bases and J gave up 8 bases; unmatched junction bases: 9. DNA for the CDR3: TGCAGTGCTGGTCTGGGGACTAGCGTCCATGAGCAGTTCTTC. It is translated as CSAGLGTSVHEQFF.

This clonotype was seen only a few times. V gene TRBV12-3 or TRBV12-4 combines with J gene TRBJ1-1; TRBD1 matches at 9 bases. The CDR3 runs 14 residues. V gave up 8 bases and J gave up 5 bases; unmatched junction bases: 9. Here the CDR3 DNA reads TGTGCCAGCCTCCAGGACAGGGGTGGAACTGAAGCTTTCTTT. It specifies CASLQDRGGTEAFF.

This clonotype was seen a few times. This chain joins TRBV4-2 and TRBJ2-5; possible D gene TRBD1, 6 bases. The germline gives CDR1 LGHNA, CDR2 YNFKEQ. This CDR3 spans 16 amino acids. Trimming shortened V by 1 base and J by 3 bases, and 15 bases separated the two germline ends. The DNA of the CDR3 is TGTGCCAGCAGCCAAGGACAGGACCGCTACGAAGAGACCCAGTACTTC. This gives the protein CASSQGQDRYEETQYF.

This chain joins TRBV25-1 and TRBJ2-6; 7 positions match TRBD1. The J segment lost 13 bases and the V segment lost 3 bases, leaving 6 bases of the junction unmatched. Germline assignment: CDR1 MGHDK and CDR2 SYGVNS. There are 13 residues in the CDR3. DNA for the CDR3: TGTGCCAGCAGTGAGGGGACAGTTGGGGTCCTGACTTTC. Its protein is CASSEGTVGVLTF. Using reference TRBV25-1 and TRBJ2-6 for the parts outside the CDR3, the full variable domain is EADIYQTPRYLVIGTGKKITLECSQTMGHDKMYWYQQDPGMELHLIHYSYGVNSTEKGDLSSESTVSRIRTEHFPLTLESARPSHTSQYLCASSEGTVGVLTFGAGSRLTVL.